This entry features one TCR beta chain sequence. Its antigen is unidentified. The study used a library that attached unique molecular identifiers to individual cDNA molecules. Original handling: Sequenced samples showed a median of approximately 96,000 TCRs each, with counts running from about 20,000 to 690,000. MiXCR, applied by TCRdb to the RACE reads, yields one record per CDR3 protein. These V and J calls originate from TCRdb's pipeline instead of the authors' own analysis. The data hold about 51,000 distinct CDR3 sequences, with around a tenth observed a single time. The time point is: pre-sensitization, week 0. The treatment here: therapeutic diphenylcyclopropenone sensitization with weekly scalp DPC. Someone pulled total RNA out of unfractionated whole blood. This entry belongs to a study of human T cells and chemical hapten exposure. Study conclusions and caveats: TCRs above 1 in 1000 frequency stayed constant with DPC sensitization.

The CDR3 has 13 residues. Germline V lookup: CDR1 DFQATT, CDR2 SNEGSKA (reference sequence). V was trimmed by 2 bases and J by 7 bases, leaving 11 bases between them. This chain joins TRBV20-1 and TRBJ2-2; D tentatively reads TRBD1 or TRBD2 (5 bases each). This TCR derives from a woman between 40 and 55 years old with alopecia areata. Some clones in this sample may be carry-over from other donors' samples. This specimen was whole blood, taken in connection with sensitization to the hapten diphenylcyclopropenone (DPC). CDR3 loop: CSARSGAGGELFF. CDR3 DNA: TGCAGTGCTAGAAGTGGGGCGGGCGGGGAGCTGTTTTTT.